This T cell receptor (beta chain) was recorded in a study of CD8 T cells in ankylosing spondylitis (dated by TCRdb to about 2017). In the study overall: T cell receptor beta repertoires were profiled in healthy donors and ankylosing spondylitis patients so that disease-linked TCR variants could be found. The full study cohort comprised 25 ankylosing spondylitis patients and about 110 healthy donors. Peripheral blood samples were taken, and synovial fluid was additionally collected from ankylosing spondylitis patients.

Reading the germline V gene gives CDR1 SGHTA and CDR2 FQGNSA. Relative to germline, V is missing 6 bases and J is missing 1 base, with 8 bases of the junction outside any gene match. Counted from cysteine to phenylalanine, this CDR3 has 15 amino acids. The sequence is cut down to CDR3 DNA, 45 bases in frame from base 1. This clonotype was seen a handful of times. Its antigen is still unknown. No base quality information exists; no much larger clone differs at one position. Summary of the overall study and its limitations: A TCR beta motif of eight highly homologous amino acid variants appeared characteristic of blood from ankylosing spondylitis patients. Some motif variants had previously been reported in the synovial fluid and blood of reactive arthritis patients, which suggests shared mechanisms of disease initiation. The disease-linked clones were reported to be significantly enriched in matched synovial fluid samples from ankylosing spondylitis patients. The disease-linked clones had a CD8+ phenotype and were found at relatively low frequencies in peripheral blood.

This sample was sequenced with an Illumina HiSeq 2500. Quantitative 5'-RACE with molecular barcodes was used to prepare TCR beta libraries. On the authors' methods: To identify disease-linked TCR variants, a new computational method was used, one built on a probabilistic model of VDJ rearrangement. TCRdb reprocessed the public reads (quality trimming at Q25 with fastp, clone calling with MiXCR) and kept in-frame beta chains. Merged by CDR3 protein, the rows form single entries marked with the most common genes and DNA. These V and J calls are TCRdb output, not the study's own analysis. The table for this sample lists around 300,000 distinct CDR3 sequences; about 15% of them were counted only once. The ten largest account for around 0.99% of the sample.

The sample consisted of blood, either unsorted or a sorted T cell fraction (not recorded which). This chain is built from TRBV7-2 and TRBJ1-2; 7 bases in the junction line up with TRBD1. The sequence was collected from a male donor with ankylosing spondylitis or in good health (not recorded which). The CDR3 region: CASSTPDRFNYGYTF. The bases read TGTGCCAGCAGTACCCCGGACAGGTTTAACTATGGCTACACCTTC.